This T cell receptor (beta chain) derives from a study of vaccination effects on CD4 cells after COVID-19 (dated by TCRdb to 2021 to 2024). About the full investigation: Across the study, the median time from the second dose to post-vaccine sampling was 72 days (range 14 to 241). SARS-CoV-2 spike-specific CD4+ TCR repertoires were compared before and after mRNA vaccination in COVID-19 convalescent patients and in infection-naive vaccine recipients. Altogether, about 10 COVID-19 convalescent patients and 4 SARS-CoV-2-naive healthy vaccine recipients made up the full study. In the study, cultures from other donors were sequenced using the Oncomine TCR Beta short-read assay on an Illumina iSeq 100. On the study overall, not on this receptor specifically: At late post-vaccination timepoints, both infection-induced and vaccine-induced clones showed marked clonal contraction, consistent with waning T cell responses. Among healthy vaccine recipients, nearly all vaccine-induced clones were SARS-CoV-2 mono-reactive, and just 1 of 255 was cross-reactive with common cold coronaviruses. Limitations of the study were the small number of convalescent patients and the absence of early post-infection timepoints.

A remark on this clone: This receptor's antigen is unknown. Base qualities are not provided; no much larger clone lies one nucleotide away.

Preparation of the library involved the immunoSEQ multiplex PCR assay. TCR beta CDR3 sequencing was performed on DNA from the cultured, isolated CD4+ T cells. Per the authors' processing: Non-productive TCR sequences were discarded, and reads were trimmed to the CDR3 region, with only CDR3s of 7 or more amino acids retained. Antigen-specific clonotypes were identified with the MANAFEST web app by comparing expansion in peptide wells against reference cultures. Positive clones required FDR<0.05 expansion versus reference and all other wells, odds ratio above 5, and frequency above 0.1% in two replicate wells. A clonotype was called cross-reactive if it was significantly expanded both in SARS-CoV-2 spike wells and in at least one common cold coronavirus spike condition. Levenshtein distance calculated with the stringdist R package was used to assess CDR3 similarity, and unrooted trees were constructed with ape in R 3.6.1. TCRdb provides this immuneACCESS table in a form limited to in-frame rearrangements. Some clones are lacking; in checked studies, under half of them reflect an unresolved V gene, and why the rest are absent is not known. The V and J calls and clone size come from that table; D and trimming were worked out from the DNA. Here the sample has 25,000 or so clones; around 70% occur a single time. Of the sample, approximately 8% is held by the ten largest clones.

In the ViraFEST assay, PBMC were stimulated with viral peptide pools, and TCR sequencing was then used to find antigen-specific CD4+ T cell clonotypes based on their expansion. After around ten days of culture, CD4+ T cells were isolated with the EasySep CD4+ T cell isolation kit. Each participant got two doses of an mRNA SARS-CoV-2 vaccine, either BNT162b2 or mRNA-1273. The absence of prior SARS-CoV-2 infection in healthy vaccine recipients was confirmed by negative nucleocapsid antibodies before and after vaccination. Each well held 1.5 million to 2.5 million PBMC cultured in IMDM containing about 5.5% human AB serum, about 10 IU/ml IL-2 and gentamicin, along with 8 to 10 ug/ml peptides. On days 3 and 7, half of the culture medium was replaced with fresh IL-2-containing medium. Each peptide stimulation condition was cultured in triplicate wells unless otherwise noted. PBMC were separated from whole blood using Ficoll-Paque Plus gradient centrifugation and were then either cryopreserved at -140C or used fresh. The overlapping peptide pools covered the spike proteins of SARS-CoV-2 and of the common cold coronaviruses HCoV-NL63, HCoV-OC43 and HCoV-229E. The QIAamp micro DNA kit was used to extract genomic DNA from the cultured CD4+ T cells.

The CDR3 covers 13 residues, taking in both the cysteine and the phenylalanine. Just the 39-base CDR3 DNA is kept, in frame starting at base 1. From a lookup of the germline V gene (reference sequence), CDR1 and CDR2 are MNHEY and SMNVEV. V was cut back by 2 bases and J by 6 bases, leaving a gap of 7 bases between them. This clonotype was sampled from a human donor who received a COVID-19 vaccine. The sample here was CD4+ T cells from PBMCs cultured with SARS-CoV-2 spike peptides, taken after COVID-19 vaccination. The cell subset or site label on this specimen signifies: SARS-CoV-2 spike overlapping peptide pool stimulation. The chain links TRBV27 with TRBJ1-4; the D segment cannot be called with confidence. The DNA is as follows: TGTGCCAGCAGTTTAAATCCCCATGAAAAACTGTTTTTT. The resulting protein is CASSLNPHEKLFF.